This T cell receptor beta chain was recovered during a study of vaccination and CD4 T cells after COVID-19. Treatment meaning: approximately nine-day PBMC culture with coronavirus spike peptide pools or control peptides (ViraFEST assay). ViraFEST used peptide pools to expand antigen-specific T cells before TCR sequencing. Notes on this clonotype: Its antigen is still unknown.

This CDR3 is 13 amino acids long. V was cut by 3 bases and J by 8 bases, with 13 bases left in between. CDR1 and CDR2 (germline): WSHSY, SAAADI. At the Johns Hopkins FTIC core, DNA taken from cultured CD4+ T cells was sequenced by way of the Oncomine TCR Beta short-read assay. TCRdb re-analysed the PCR reads in MiXCR, keeping a single row per CDR3 protein. The table lists under 20,000 distinct CDR3 sequences, under 60% of them singletons. Study results and limitations: Researchers report that 304 of 307 vaccine-specific clones in convalescent patients proved spike mono-reactive. Of the reactive clones in convalescent patients, a median about 86% showed up only post-vaccination.

Sequenced: CD4+ T cells from blood, cultured in vitro. This sequence was found in a human donor who had recovered from COVID-19. The chain carries TRBV10-2 and TRBJ1-2, with a possible D match to TRBD1 (6 bases). The DNA of the CDR3 is TGCGCCAGCAGTGAAGGCAGGGGATCCGGCTACACCTTC. It specifies CASSEGRGSGYTF.